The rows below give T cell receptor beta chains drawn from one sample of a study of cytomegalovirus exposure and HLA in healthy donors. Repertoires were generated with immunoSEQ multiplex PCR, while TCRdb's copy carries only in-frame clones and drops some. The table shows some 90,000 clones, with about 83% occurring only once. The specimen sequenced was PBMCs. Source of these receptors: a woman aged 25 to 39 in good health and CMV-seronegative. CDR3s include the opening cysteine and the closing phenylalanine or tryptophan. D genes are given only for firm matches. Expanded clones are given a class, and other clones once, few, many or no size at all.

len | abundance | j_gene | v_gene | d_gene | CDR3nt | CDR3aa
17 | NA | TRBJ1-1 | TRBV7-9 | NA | TGTGCCAGCAGCTTAGGATCGGGGTTTAGGGCTGGCACTGAAGCTTTCTTT | CASSLGSGFRAGTEAFF
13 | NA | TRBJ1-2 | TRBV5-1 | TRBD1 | TGCGCCAGCAGCAGGGACAGCGACTATGGCTACACCTTC | CASSRDSDYGYTF
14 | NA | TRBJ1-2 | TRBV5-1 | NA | TGCGCCAGCAGCTTGGCCGACAGCCTCTATGGCTACACCTTC | CASSLADSLYGYTF
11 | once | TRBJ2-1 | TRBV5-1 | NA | TGCGCCAGCGCCGCAGGAAATGAGCAGTTCTTC | CASAAGNEQFF
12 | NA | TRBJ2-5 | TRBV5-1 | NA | TGCGCCAGCAGCCCACAGGGAGAGACCCAGTACTTC | CASSPQGETQYF
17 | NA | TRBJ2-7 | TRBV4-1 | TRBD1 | TGCGCCAGCAGCCACAGACCCGGGACAGGGGGGCACTACGAGCAGTACTTC | CASSHRPGTGGHYEQYF
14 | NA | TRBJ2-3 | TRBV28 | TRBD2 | TGTGCCAGCAGTTTTCGGGGGAGGGCAGATACGCAGTATTTT | CASSFRGRADTQYF
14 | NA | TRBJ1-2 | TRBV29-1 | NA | TGCAGCGTTGAATTGGAAGGGGCTAGCTATGGCTACACCTTC | CSVELEGASYGYTF
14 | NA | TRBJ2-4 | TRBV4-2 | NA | TGTGCCAGCAGCCAAGATAAGGAGAGGGACATTCAGTACTTC | CASSQDKERDIQYF
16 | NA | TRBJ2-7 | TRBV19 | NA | TGTGCCAGTAGTACCCCAAAAGGGGGTAAGTTTGGCGAGCAGTACTTC | CASSTPKGGKFGEQYF
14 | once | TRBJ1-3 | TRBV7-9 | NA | TGTGCCAGCAGCTTAAATACAGGGGGAAACACCATATATTTT | CASSLNTGGNTIYF
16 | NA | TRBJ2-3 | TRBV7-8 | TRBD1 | TGTGCCAGCAGCTTAGATTCCGGACAGGAGACAGATACGCAGTATTTT | CASSLDSGQETDTQYF
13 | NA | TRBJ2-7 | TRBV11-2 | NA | TGTGCCAGCAGCTTTTCCGGGGCCTACGAGCAGTACTTC | CASSFSGAYEQYF
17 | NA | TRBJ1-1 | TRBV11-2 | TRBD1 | TGTGCCAGCAGCTTAGCCTCAGGGGGCGGGTTAAACACTGAAGCTTTCTTT | CASSLASGGGLNTEAFF
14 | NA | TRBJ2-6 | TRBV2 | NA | TGTGCCAGCAGTGCGACTGCTGGGGCCAACGTCCTGACTTTC | CASSATAGANVLTF
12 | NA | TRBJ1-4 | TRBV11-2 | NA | TGTGCCAGCAGCTTAGGAGTGGAAAAACTGTTTTTT | CASSLGVEKLFF
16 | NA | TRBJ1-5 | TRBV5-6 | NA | TGTGCCAGCAGCCCTTCTAGGAGACAGGTCAATCAGCCCCAGCATTTT | CASSPSRRQVNQPQHF
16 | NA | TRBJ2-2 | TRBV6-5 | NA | TGTGCCAGCAGTTACGGGCACACTTTACCCTTGGGGGAGCTGTTTTTT | CASSYGHTLPLGELFF
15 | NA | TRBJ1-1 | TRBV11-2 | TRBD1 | TGTGCCAGCAGCTCCAGGGCGAGGGGGCACACTGAAGCTTTCTTT | CASSSRARGHTEAFF
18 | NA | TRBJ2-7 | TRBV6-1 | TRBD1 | TGTGCCAGCAGTGAAGGGGACAGGGGGCGATCTTTTTCCTACGAGCAGTACTTC | CASSEGDRGRSFSYEQYF
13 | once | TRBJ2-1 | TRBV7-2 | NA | TGTGCCAGCAGCGCCGAAATTAGCGAACCAGGGTTCTTC | CASSAEISEPGFF
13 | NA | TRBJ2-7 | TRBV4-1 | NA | TGCGCCAGCAGCCAAGGACTAGAGTACGAGCAGTACTTC | CASSQGLEYEQYF
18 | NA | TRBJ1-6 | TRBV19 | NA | TGTGCCAGCCAACCCACTCGACAGGCCGGCTCCTATAATTCACCCCTCCACTTT | CASQPTRQAGSYNSPLHF